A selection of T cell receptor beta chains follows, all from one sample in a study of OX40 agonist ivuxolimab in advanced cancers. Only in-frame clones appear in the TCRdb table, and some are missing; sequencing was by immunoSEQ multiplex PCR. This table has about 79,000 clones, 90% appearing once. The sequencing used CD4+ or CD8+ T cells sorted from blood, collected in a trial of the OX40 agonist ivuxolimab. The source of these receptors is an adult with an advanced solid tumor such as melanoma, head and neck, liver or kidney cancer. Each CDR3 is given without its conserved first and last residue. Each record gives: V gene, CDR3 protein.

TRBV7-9,ASSHRSGGSTDTQY
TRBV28,VSSTPEAYNEQF
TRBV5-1,ASKATRDYGYT
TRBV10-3,AISESSARSSTGYT
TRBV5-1,ASSLGTGDPYQPQH
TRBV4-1,ASSQDQSRGQNQPQH
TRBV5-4,ASSLERGGTGELF
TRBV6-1,ASSEAGWGRNTGELF
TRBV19,ASSITVDGETQY
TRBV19,ASRGTGSTGELF
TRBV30,AWRSGYSMNTEAF
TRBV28,ASVEGNTQY
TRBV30,AWSHRGLNTGELF
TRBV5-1,ASSLQGETGNTIY
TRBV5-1,ASSLAVRGPRAYGYT
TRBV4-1,ASSRSEGANSPLH
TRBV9,ASSVGGNTGELF
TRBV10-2,ASSRQTEAF
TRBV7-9,ASSLAAGGPVDTQY
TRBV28,ASSFWAGLDTGELF
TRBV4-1,ASTRISGGITDTQY
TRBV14,ASSQMGQFNYGYT
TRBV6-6,ASSTGQGGSEKLF
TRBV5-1,ASSLTDNSPLH
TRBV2,ASSDVGGRVGTQY
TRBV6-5,ASSYSGGEDQPQH
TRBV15,ATSREGATNEKLF
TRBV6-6,ASRNRQGLITEAF
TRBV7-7,ASSLTGRQETQY
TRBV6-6,ASSRGDSNSPLH
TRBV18,ASSPRGQAATGNTIY
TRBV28,ASTSDRQETQY
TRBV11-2,ASSLELARGTEAF
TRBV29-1,SAGTGDQPQH
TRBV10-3,AIRGQVDQPQH
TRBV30,AWTDSSYEQY
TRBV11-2,ASSLQSSGGQETQY